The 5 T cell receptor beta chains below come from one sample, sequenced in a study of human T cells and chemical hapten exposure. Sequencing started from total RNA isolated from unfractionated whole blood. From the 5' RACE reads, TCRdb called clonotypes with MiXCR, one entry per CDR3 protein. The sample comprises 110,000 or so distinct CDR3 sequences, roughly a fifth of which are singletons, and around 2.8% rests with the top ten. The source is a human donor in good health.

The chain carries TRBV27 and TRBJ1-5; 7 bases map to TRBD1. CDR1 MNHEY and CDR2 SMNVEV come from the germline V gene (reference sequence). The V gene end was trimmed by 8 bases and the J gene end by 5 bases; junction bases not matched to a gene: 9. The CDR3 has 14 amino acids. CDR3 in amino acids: CASGGPGQYQPQHF. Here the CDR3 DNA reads TGTGCCAGCGGAGGGCCGGGACAGTATCAGCCCCAGCATTTT.

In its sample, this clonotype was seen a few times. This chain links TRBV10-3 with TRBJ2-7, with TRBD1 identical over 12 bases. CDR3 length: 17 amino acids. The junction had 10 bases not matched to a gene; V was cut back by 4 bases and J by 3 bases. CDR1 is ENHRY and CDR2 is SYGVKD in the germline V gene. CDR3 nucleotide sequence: TGTGCCATCAGTGTAACCGGGACAGGGGGCGCTGGCTACGAGCAGTACTTC. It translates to CAISVTGTGGAGYEQYF.

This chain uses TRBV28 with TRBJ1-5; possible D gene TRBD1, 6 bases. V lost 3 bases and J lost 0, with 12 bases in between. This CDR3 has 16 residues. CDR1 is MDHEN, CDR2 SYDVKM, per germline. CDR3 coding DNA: TGTGCCAGCAGTTTTCTTACAGGGAATAGCAATCAGCCCCAGCATTTT. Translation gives CASSFLTGNSNQPQHF.

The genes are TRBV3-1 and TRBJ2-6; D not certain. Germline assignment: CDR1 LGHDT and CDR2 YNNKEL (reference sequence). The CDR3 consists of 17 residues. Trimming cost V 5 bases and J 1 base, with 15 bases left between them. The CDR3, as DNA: TGTGCCAGCAGCTCTAGAGGTGGTTGGTCTGGGGCCAACGTCCTGACTTTC. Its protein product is CASSSRGGWSGANVLTF.

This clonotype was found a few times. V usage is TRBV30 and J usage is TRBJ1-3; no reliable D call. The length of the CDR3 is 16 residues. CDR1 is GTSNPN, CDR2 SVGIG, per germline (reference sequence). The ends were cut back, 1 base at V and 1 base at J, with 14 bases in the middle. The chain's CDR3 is CAWSGALGLSGNTIYF. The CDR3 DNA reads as TGTGCCTGGAGTGGGGCCCTAGGGTTGTCTGGAAACACCATATATTTT.